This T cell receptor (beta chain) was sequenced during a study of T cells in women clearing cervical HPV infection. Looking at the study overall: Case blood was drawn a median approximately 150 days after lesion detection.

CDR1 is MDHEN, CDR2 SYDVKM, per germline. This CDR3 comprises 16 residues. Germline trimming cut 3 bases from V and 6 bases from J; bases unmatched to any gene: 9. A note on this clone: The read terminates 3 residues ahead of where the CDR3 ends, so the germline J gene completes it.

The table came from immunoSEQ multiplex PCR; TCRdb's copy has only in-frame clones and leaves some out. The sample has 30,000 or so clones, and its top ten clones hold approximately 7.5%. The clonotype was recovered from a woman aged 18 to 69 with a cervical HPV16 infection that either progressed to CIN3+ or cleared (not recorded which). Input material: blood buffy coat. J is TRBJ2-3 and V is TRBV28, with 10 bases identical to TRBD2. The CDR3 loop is CASSFAQASGSDTQYF. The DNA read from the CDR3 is TGTGCCAGCAGTTTTGCCCAGGCTAGCGGGAGTGATACG.